The subject of this entry is one T cell receptor (beta chain). Per germline, CDR1 DFQATT and CDR2 SNEGSKA (reference sequence). V lost 3 bases to trimming and J lost 2 bases, with 10 bases between them. CDR3 length: 13 residues. The data derive from a study of control samples from healthy donors and cancer patients. The assay was immunoSEQ multiplex PCR, and TCRdb's table has in-frame clones only and misses some. This sample has about 120,000 clones, with 80% to 90% found just once. The sequence was collected from a man aged 50 or older in good health. The specimen sequenced was blood. The chain is built from TRBV20-1 and TRBJ1-1; D is undetermined. CDR3: CSASRELNTEAFF. The CDR3 nucleotides read TGCAGTGCTAGTCGAGAGCTAAACACTGAAGCTTTCTTT.